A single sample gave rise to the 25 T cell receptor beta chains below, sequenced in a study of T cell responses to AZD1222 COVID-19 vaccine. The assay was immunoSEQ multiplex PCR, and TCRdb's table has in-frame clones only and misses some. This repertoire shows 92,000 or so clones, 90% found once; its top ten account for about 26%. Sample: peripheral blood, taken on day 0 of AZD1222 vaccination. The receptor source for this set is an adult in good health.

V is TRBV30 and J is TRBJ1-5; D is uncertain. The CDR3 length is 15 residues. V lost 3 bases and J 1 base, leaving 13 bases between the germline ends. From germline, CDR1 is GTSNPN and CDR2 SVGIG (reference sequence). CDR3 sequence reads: CAWSPIGESNQPQHF. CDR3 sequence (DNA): TGTGCCTGGAGCCCCATCGGGGAGAGCAATCAGCCCCAGCATTTT.

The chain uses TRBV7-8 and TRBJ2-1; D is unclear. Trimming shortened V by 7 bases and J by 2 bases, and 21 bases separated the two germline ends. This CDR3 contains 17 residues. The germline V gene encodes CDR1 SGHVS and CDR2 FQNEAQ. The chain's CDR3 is CASIQGTLTETYNEQFF. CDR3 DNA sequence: TGTGCCAGCATCCAAGGTACGTTGACGGAAACCTACAATGAGCAGTTCTTC.

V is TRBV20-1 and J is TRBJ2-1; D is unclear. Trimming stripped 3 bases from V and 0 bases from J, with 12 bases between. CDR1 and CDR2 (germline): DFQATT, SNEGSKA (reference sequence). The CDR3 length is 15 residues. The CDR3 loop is CSASISRPSYNEQFF. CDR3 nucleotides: TGCAGTGCTAGTATCAGCCGCCCCTCCTACAATGAGCAGTTCTTC.

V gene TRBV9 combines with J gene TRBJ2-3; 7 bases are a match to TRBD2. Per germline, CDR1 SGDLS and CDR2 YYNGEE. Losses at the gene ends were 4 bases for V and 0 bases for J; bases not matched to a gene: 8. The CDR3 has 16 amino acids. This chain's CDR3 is CASSPGASGSTDTQYF. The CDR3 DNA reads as TGTGCCAGCAGCCCCGGGGCTAGCGGTAGCACAGATACGCAGTATTTT.

The CDR3 loop is CASSWGGGIYNEQFF. CDR3 coding DNA: TGCGCCAGCAGTTGGGGAGGGGGCATCTACAATGAGCAGTTCTTC. The V gene is TRBV10-2, the J gene TRBJ2-1; either TRBD1 or TRBD2 may fit D (7 bases each). From germline, CDR1 is WSHSY and CDR2 SAAADI. V lost 5 bases and J lost 3, with 14 bases in between. This CDR3 has 15 residues.

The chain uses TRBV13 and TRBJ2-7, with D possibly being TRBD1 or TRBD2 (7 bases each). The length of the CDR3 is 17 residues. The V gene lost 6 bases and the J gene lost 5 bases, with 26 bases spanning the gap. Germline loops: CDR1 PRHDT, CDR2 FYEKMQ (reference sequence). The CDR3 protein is CASSPGGSYRGIHEQYF. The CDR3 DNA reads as TGTGCCAGCAGTCCCGGGGGGTCGTACAGGGGAATCCACGAGCAGTACTTC.

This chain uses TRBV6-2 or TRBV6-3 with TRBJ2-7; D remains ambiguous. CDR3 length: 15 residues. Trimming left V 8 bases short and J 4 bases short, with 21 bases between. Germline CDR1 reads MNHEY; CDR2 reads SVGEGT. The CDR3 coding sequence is TGTGCCAGCCGCCCCTCCGGCAGTTTGATTTACGAGCAGTACTTC. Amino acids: CASRPSGSLIYEQYF.

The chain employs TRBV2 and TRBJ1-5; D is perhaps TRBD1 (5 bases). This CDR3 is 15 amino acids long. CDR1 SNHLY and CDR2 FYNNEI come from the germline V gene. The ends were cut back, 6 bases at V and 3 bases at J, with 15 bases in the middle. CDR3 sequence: CASRTELQLNQPQHF. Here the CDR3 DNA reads TGTGCCAGCAGGACAGAACTCCAGCTCAATCAGCCCCAGCATTTT.

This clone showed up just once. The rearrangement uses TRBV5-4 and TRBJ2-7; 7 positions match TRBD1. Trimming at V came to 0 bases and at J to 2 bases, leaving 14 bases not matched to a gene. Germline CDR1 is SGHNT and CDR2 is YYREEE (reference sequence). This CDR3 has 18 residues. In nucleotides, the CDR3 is TGTGCCAGCAGCTTGGGGGGCAGGGGGAGTAGCGATCCCTACGAGCAGTACTTC. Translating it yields CASSLGGRGSSDPYEQYF.

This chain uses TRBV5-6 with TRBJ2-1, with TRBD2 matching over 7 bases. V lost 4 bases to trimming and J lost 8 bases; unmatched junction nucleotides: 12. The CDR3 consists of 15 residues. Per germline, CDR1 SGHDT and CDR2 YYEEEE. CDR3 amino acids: CASSPSGGRTYEQFF. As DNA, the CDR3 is TGTGCCAGCAGCCCTTCGGGCGGGAGAACTTATGAGCAGTTCTTC.

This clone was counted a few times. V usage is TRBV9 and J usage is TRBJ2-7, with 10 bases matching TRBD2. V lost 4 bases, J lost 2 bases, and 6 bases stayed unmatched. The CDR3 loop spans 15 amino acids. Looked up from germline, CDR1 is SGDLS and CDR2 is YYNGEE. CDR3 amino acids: CASSSGLASTYEQYF. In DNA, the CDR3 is TGTGCCAGCAGCTCGGGACTAGCGTCTACCTACGAGCAGTACTTC.

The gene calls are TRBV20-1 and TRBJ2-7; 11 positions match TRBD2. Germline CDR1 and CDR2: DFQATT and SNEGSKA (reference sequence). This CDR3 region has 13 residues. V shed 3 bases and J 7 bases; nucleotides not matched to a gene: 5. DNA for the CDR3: TGCAGTGCTAGTATTCTAGCGGGAGGAGAGCAGTACTTC. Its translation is CSASILAGGEQYF.

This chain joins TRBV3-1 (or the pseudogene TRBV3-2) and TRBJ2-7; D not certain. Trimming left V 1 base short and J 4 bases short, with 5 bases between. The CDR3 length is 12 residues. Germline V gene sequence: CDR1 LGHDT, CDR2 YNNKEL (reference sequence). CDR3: CASSQAGYEQYF. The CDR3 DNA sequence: TGTGCCAGCAGCCAAGCCGGGTACGAGCAGTACTTC.

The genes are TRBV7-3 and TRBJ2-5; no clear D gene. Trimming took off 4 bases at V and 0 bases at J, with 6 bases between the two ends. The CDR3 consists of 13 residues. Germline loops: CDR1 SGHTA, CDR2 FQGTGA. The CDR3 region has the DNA TGTGCCAGCAGCTCATCGTACCAAGAGACCCAGTACTTC. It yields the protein CASSSSYQETQYF.

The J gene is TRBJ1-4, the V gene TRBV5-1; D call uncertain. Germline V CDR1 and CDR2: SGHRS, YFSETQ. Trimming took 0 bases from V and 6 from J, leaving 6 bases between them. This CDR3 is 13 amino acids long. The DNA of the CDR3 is TGCGCCAGCAGCTTGGCGCAGGATGAAAAACTGTTTTTT. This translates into CASSLAQDEKLFF.

The CDR3 DNA reads as TGTGCCAGCAGCTTGAGGGGTAATTCACCCCTCCACTTT. Its translation: CASSLRGNSPLHF. The gene calls are TRBV5-4 and TRBJ1-6; D perhaps matches TRBD1 (5 bases). CDR1 and CDR2 from the germline V gene are SGHNT and YYREEE (reference sequence). V gave up 1 base and J gave up 6 bases, with 5 bases separating them. This CDR3 comprises 13 residues.

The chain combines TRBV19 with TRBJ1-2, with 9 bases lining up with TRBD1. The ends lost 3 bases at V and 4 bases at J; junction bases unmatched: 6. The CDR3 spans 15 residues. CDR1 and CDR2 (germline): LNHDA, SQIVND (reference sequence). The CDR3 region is CASSMDGQGSYGYTF. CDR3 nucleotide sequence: TGTGCCAGTAGTATGGACGGACAGGGGAGCTATGGCTACACCTTC.

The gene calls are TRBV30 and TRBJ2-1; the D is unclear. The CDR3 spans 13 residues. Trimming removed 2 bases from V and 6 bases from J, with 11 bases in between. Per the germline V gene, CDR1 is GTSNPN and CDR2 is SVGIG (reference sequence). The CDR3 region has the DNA TGTGCCTGGAGTCCAGACCTGATCAATGAGCAGTTCTTC. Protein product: CAWSPDLINEQFF.

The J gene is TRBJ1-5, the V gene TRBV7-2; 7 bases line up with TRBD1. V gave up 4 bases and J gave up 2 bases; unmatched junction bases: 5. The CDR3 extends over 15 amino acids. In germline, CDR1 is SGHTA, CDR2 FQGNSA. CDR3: CASSSGQVGNQPQHF. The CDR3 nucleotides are TGTGCCAGCAGCTCAGGACAGGTTGGCAATCAGCCCCAGCATTTT.

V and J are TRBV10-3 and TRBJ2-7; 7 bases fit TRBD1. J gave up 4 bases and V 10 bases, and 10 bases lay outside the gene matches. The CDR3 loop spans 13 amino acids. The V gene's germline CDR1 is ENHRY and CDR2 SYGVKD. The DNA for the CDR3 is TGTGCCACATGGGAGACAGGGCGTTACGAGCAGTACTTC. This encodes CATWETGRYEQYF.

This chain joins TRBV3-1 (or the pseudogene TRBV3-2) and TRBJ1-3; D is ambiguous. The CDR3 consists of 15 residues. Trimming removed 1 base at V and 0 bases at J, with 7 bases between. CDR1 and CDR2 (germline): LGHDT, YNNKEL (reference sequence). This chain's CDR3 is CASSQGESSGNTIYF. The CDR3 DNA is TGTGCCAGCAGCCAAGGTGAGAGCTCTGGAAACACCATATATTTT.

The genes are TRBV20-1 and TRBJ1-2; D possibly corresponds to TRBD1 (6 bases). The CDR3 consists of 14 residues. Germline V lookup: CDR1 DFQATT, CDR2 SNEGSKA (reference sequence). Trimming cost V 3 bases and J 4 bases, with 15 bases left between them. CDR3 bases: TGCAGTGCTAGTTTGAACAGGGAAGGCTATGGCTACACCTTC. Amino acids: CSASLNREGYGYTF.

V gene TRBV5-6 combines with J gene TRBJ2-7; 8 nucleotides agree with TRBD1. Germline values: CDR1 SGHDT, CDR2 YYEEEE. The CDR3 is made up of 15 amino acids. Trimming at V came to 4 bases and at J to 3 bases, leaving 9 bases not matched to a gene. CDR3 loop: CASSPLGTGYYEQYF. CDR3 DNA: TGTGCCAGCAGCCCCCTAGGGACAGGATACTACGAGCAGTACTTC.

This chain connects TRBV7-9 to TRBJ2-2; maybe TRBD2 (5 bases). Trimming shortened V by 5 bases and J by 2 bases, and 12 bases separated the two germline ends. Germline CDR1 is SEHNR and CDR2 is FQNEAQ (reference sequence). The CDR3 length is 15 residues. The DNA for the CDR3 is TGTGCCAGCAGCCCCGGGGTCACCAACACCGGGGAGCTGTTTTTT. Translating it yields CASSPGVTNTGELFF.

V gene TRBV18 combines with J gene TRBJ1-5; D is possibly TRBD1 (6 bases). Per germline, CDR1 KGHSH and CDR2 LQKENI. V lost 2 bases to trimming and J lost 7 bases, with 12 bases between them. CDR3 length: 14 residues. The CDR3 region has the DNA TGTGCCAGCTCACCAAGACAGGACTCCCAGCCCCAGCATTTT. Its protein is CASSPRQDSQPQHF.